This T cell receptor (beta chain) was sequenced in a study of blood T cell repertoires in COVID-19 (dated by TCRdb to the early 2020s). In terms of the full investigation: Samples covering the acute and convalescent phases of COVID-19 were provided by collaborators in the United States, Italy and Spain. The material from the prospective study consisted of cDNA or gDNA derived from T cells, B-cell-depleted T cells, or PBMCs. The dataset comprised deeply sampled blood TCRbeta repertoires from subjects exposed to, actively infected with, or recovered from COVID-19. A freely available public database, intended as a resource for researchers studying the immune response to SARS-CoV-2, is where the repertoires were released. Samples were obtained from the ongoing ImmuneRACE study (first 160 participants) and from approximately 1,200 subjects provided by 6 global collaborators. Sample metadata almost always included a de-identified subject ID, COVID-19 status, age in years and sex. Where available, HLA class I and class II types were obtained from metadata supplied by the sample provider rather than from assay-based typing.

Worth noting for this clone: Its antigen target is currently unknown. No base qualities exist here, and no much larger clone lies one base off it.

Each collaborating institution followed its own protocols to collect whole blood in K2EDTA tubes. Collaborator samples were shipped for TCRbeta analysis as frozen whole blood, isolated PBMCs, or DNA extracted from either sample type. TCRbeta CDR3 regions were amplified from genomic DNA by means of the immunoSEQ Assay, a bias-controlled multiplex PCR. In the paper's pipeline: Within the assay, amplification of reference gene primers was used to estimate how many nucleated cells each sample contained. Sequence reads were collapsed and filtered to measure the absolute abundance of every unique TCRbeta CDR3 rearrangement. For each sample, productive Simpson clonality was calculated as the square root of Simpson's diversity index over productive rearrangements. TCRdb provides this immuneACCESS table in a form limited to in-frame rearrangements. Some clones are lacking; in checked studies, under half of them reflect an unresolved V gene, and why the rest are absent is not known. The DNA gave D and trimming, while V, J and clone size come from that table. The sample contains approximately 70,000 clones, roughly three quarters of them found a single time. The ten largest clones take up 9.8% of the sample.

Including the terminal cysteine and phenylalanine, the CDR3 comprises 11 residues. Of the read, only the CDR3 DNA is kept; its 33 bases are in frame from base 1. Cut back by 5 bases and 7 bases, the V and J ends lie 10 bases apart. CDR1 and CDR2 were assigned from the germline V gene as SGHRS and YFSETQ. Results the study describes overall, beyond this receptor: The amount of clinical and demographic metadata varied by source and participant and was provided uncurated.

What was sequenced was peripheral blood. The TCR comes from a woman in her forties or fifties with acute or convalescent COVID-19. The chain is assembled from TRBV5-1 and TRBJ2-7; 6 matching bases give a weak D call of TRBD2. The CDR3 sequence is CASRGGVEQYF. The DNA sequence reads TGCGCCAGCAGGGGGGGAGTTGAGCAGTACTTC.